This T cell receptor beta chain was documented in a study of beta chain features in type 1 diabetes. The length of the CDR3 is 14 residues. CDR1 is MDHEN and CDR2 is SYDVKM in the germline V gene. With 6 bases clipped from V and 0 bases from J, the junction kept 3 bases outside the gene matches. Reverse transcribing all isolated RNA meant expressed TCRB transcripts were sequenced. Libraries were prepared by immunoSEQ multiplex PCR; TCRdb keeps only in-frame clonotypes and omits some of them. The table has about 290,000 clones, around 7.3% seen once. The gene calls are TRBV28 and TRBJ2-7; TRBD1 aligns across 9 bases. Sequenced sample: central memory CD4+ T cells from blood. This TCR was sampled from a woman aged 18-29 years in good health. CDR3 protein: CASRTGGHSYEQYF. The CDR3 DNA is TGTGCCAGCAGGACAGGGGGACACTCCTACGAGCAGTACTTC. The entire variable domain, with the rest obtained from reference TRBV28 and TRBJ2-7, is as follows: DVKVTQSSRYLVKRTGEKVFLECVQDMDHENMFWYRQDPGLGLRLIYFSYDVKMKEKGDIPEGYSVSREKKERFSLILESASTNQTSMYLCASRTGGHSYEQYFGPGTRLTVT.